This T cell receptor (beta chain) originates from a study of T cell responses to AZD1222 COVID-19 vaccine. Study-wide points: Clonal diversity was possibly underestimated, and the donors were mostly white British, with more females. Only a handful of people who got AZD1222 tested seropositive at baseline.

CDR1 and CDR2 from the germline V gene are LNHDA and SQIVND (reference sequence). With V trimmed by 7 bases and J by 3 bases, 6 bases remained unmatched. The CDR3 runs to 13 residues. Sequencing used immunoSEQ multiplex PCR; TCRdb keeps in-frame clones, though not all of them. Altogether tens of thousands of clones are present, about 88% being singletons, with the ten largest covering under 13%. A word on this clone: As yet, its antigen is unknown.

This specimen consisted of peripheral blood, obtained on day 0 of AZD1222 vaccination. This TCR came from an adult in good health. The genes are TRBV19 and TRBJ2-7; 7 nucleotides agree with TRBD1. CDR3 in amino acids: CASKPPGGYEQYV. CDR3 in DNA: TGTGCCAGTAAACCTCCAGGGGGCTACGAGCAGTACGTC.